The rows below give T cell receptor beta chains drawn from one sample of a study of T-cell memory formation after mild COVID-19. TCRdb used MiXCR to reprocess the 5' RACE reads, holding one entry per CDR3 protein. This sample has 450,000 or so distinct CDR3 sequences, with 20% found just once. What was sequenced was PBMCs or a T cell subset sorted from them (not recorded which). The receptors shown here come from an adult woman who had mild COVID-19 (a few samples of this study predate the infection). Cell type and time point are not known. The CDR3 runs from the conserved cysteine through the conserved F or W. The D gene is left open where the match is weak. Not every row has a clone size; where given, it reads once, few, many or a size class.

clone_size cdr3_length j_call d_call v_call cdr3_aa cdr3_nt
NA 13 TRBJ2-5 NA TRBV2 CASSAGGTETQYF TGTGCCAGCAGTGCTGGAGGTACGGAGACCCAGTACTTC
few 16 TRBJ2-7 TRBD2 TRBV19 CASSTSSGSFSYEQYF TGTGCCAGTAGTACTTCTAGCGGGTCCTTCTCCTACGAGCAGTACTTC
NA 13 TRBJ2-1 NA TRBV12-3/TRBV12-4 CASSLEGGGEQFF TGTGCCAGCAGTTTAGAGGGGGGTGGTGAGCAGTTCTTC
NA 17 TRBJ2-3 TRBD2 TRBV7-2 CASSLLAGGTSGDTQYF TGTGCCAGCAGCCTACTAGCGGGGGGGACGAGTGGAGATACGCAGTATTTT
NA 17 TRBJ1-5 NA TRBV4-2 CASSQDHIGGSNQPQHF TGTGCCAGCAGCCAAGATCATATCGGGGGTAGCAATCAGCCCCAGCATTTT
few 15 TRBJ1-2 NA TRBV5-1 CASSLIQGSSAGYTF TGCGCCAGCAGCTTGATACAGGGTAGTTCGGCTGGCTACACCTTC
few 15 TRBJ1-1 NA TRBV18 CASSPYRVGNTEAFF TGTGCCAGCTCACCCTACAGGGTGGGGAACACTGAAGCTTTCTTT
few 15 TRBJ2-3 NA TRBV5-6 CASSHKWGSTDTQYF TGTGCCAGCAGCCACAAGTGGGGGAGCACAGATACGCAGTATTTT
few 14 TRBJ1-5 TRBD1 TRBV28 CASRGDRGNQPQHF TGTGCCAGCAGGGGGGACAGGGGGAATCAGCCCCAGCATTTT
NA 14 TRBJ2-3 NA TRBV5-4 CASTPEWGSDTQYF TGTGCCAGCACCCCGGAATGGGGTTCTGATACGCAGTATTTT
few 15 TRBJ1-4 TRBD1 TRBV27 CASSPADRRNEKLFF TGTGCCAGCAGTCCTGCGGACAGGAGAAATGAAAAACTGTTTTTT
few 18 TRBJ2-1 TRBD2 TRBV7-2 CASSPEGLAGSSYNEQFF TGTGCCAGCAGCCCAGAGGGACTAGCGGGAAGCTCCTACAATGAGCAGTTCTTC
few 15 TRBJ2-7 TRBD1 TRBV7-9 CASSTRQGEGYEQYF TGTGCCAGCAGCACCCGACAGGGGGAGGGCTACGAGCAGTACTTC
NA 12 TRBJ2-1 NA TRBV27 CASSLYGRREFF TGTGCCAGCAGTTTATACGGCCGGCGGGAGTTCTTC
few 14 TRBJ2-1 TRBD2 TRBV7-6 CASSSVLAGGVSIF TGTGCCAGCAGCTCTGTTCTAGCGGGAGGGGTCTCTATCTTC
NA 15 TRBJ2-2 TRBD2 TRBV12-3/TRBV12-4 CASTSSGGAAGELFF TGTGCCAGCACATCCAGCGGGGGGGCCGCCGGGGAGCTGTTTTTT
few 17 TRBJ1-2 NA TRBV7-9 CASSFPALGQNLYGYTF TGTGCCAGCAGCTTCCCCGCGTTGGGACAAAACCTCTATGGCTACACCTTC
NA 14 TRBJ2-3 NA TRBV29-1 CSVGFGFSTDTQYF TGCAGCGTCGGGTTCGGCTTCAGCACAGATACGCAGTATTTT
many 14 TRBJ2-1 NA TRBV3-1 CASSPGHAYNEQFF TGTGCCAGCAGCCCGGGACACGCCTACAATGAGCAGTTCTTC
NA 15 TRBJ1-3 NA TRBV18 CASSPGGAAGNTIYF TGTGCCAGCTCACCAGGAGGGGCGGCTGGAAACACCATATATTTT
NA 17 TRBJ1-4 NA TRBV13 CASSQRGSSLSNEKLFF TGTGCCAGCAGCCAAAGGGGATCCTCCCTCTCTAATGAAAAACTGTTTTTT
NA 13 TRBJ1-2 NA TRBV18 CASSRLQDYGYTF TGTGCCAGCTCACGGTTACAGGACTATGGCTACACCTTC
few 15 TRBJ1-3 TRBD1 TRBV6-1 CASSETGIPGNTIYF TGTGCCAGCAGCGAGACAGGGATCCCTGGAAACACCATATATTTT
NA 16 TRBJ1-4 TRBD1 TRBV12-3/TRBV12-4 CASTLDRSPTNEKLFF TGTGCCAGCACCCTGGACAGGAGTCCAACTAATGAAAAACTGTTTTTT
NA 13 TRBJ2-5 NA TRBV5-5 CASSSDTQETQYF TGTGCCAGCAGCTCTGACACGCAAGAGACCCAGTACTTC
few 12 TRBJ2-7 NA TRBV7-2 CASSPRTYEQYF TGTGCCAGCAGCCCCCGGACCTACGAGCAGTACTTC
few 18 TRBJ2-1 TRBD2 TRBV4-1 CASSQDPPSGGLTNEQFF TGCGCCAGCAGCCAAGATCCCCCTAGCGGGGGCCTTACCAATGAGCAGTTCTTC
few 15 TRBJ2-1 TRBD2 TRBV24-1 CATSDFYRGSNEQFF TGTGCCACCAGTGATTTTTACCGCGGGAGCAATGAGCAGTTCTTC
NA 15 TRBJ2-5 NA TRBV24-1 CATSDSTPYQETQYF TGTGCCACCAGTGACTCGACACCGTACCAAGAGACCCAGTACTTC
NA 15 TRBJ2-3 NA TRBV7-2 CASSSGWRSTDTQYF TGTGCCAGCAGCTCCGGGTGGCGGAGCACAGATACGCAGTATTTT
few 14 TRBJ1-2 NA TRBV12-3/TRBV12-4 CASSLRGSVDGYTF TGTGCCAGCAGTTTAAGGGGATCCGTCGATGGCTACACCTTC
NA 18 TRBJ2-2 NA TRBV12-3/TRBV12-4 CASSSYRPQSSVTGELFF TGTGCCAGCAGTTCGTACAGGCCCCAAAGCTCGGTCACCGGGGAGCTGTTTTTT
NA 16 TRBJ2-5 TRBD2 TRBV5-6 CASSALLAPGIETQYF TGTGCCAGCAGCGCGTTACTAGCGCCGGGCATTGAGACCCAGTACTTC
NA 15 TRBJ1-6 NA TRBV2 CASSERAGINSPLHF TGTGCCAGCAGTGAAAGAGCGGGGATTAATTCACCCCTCCACTTT
few 15 TRBJ2-1 TRBD2 TRBV7-3 CASSNGVAGVSEQFF TGTGCCAGCAGCAACGGGGTAGCGGGGGTTAGTGAGCAGTTCTTC
NA 19 TRBJ2-6 TRBD1 TRBV29-1 CSVEIDRGPDLSGANVLTF TGCAGCGTTGAGATCGACAGGGGTCCGGACCTCTCTGGGGCCAACGTCCTGACTTTC